These T cell receptor beta chains were read from a single sample in a study of blood T cells in healthy people across ages. TCRdb itself ran the 5' RACE reads through MiXCR, one entry per CDR3 protein. The sample yields some 760,000 distinct CDR3 sequences, about 25% seen once. The data were also submitted as part of a second study, on T cells of mothers and their children.

The specimen sequenced was blood. Receptors were obtained from a boy between 10 and 17 years old in good health. The CDR3 runs from the conserved cysteine through the conserved F or W. D genes are given only for firm matches. Where a row states a size, it is once, few, many or the class of an expanded clone; other rows omit it.

d_gene | j_gene | abundance | v_gene | CDR3aa | CDR3nt
- | TRBJ2-1 | - | TRBV16 | CASSQSWQGHEQFF | TGTGCCAGCAGCCAATCGTGGCAGGGCCATGAGCAGTTCTTC
- | TRBJ1-4 | - | TRBV7-9 | CASNAGRDTNNEKLFF | TGTGCCAGCAACGCCGGACGGGACACCAATAATGAAAAACTGTTTTTT
TRBD1 | TRBJ2-6 | - | TRBV5-1 | CASSPSPGQGAYGANVLTF | TGCGCCAGCAGCCCTTCACCGGGACAGGGGGCTTATGGGGCCAACGTCCTGACTTTC
- | TRBJ2-1 | few | TRBV9 | CASSWEQGIYNEQFF | TGTGCCAGCAGCTGGGAACAGGGCATCTACAATGAGCAGTTCTTC
- | TRBJ2-5 | few | TRBV5-5 | CASSLAPGLQETQYF | TGTGCCAGCAGCTTGGCCCCGGGACTCCAAGAGACCCAGTACTTC
- | TRBJ2-5 | few | TRBV28 | CASSLMVEWGETQYF | TGTGCCAGCAGTTTAATGGTAGAGTGGGGAGAGACCCAGTACTTC
TRBD2 | TRBJ2-3 | - | TRBV29-1 | CSARYVLAGTDTQYF | TGCAGCGCCCGGTATGTCCTAGCGGGGACAGATACGCAGTATTTT
- | TRBJ1-2 | few | TRBV12-3/TRBV12-4 | CASSLVRPLSNYGYTF | TGTGCCAGCAGTTTAGTCAGGCCACTATCTAACTATGGCTACACCTTC
TRBD2 | TRBJ2-7 | - | TRBV3-1 | CASTNKAGRYEQYF | TGTGCCAGCACAAATAAAGCGGGGCGCTACGAGCAGTACTTC
- | TRBJ1-2 | - | TRBV9 | CASSVLGDNYGYTF | TGTGCCAGCAGCGTATTGGGGGATAACTATGGCTACACCTTC
- | TRBJ2-1 | few | TRBV3-1 | CASSRGTAKGNEQFF | TGTGCCAGCAGCCGCGGGACAGCAAAGGGCAATGAGCAGTTCTTC
- | TRBJ1-1 | - | TRBV5-1 | CASSLEAGAVTEAFF | TGCGCCAGCAGCTTGGAGGCAGGGGCAGTCACTGAAGCTTTCTTT
- | TRBJ2-4 | - | TRBV6-1 | CAIQGVRFIQYF | TGTGCCATACAAGGGGTTCGGTTCATTCAGTACTTC
- | TRBJ2-1 | - | TRBV10-3 | CAITINTNEQFF | TGTGCCATCACTATAAACACCAATGAGCAGTTCTTC
TRBD1 | TRBJ1-2 | - | TRBV20-1 | CSARDWEGGAGGYTF | TGCAGTGCTAGAGATTGGGAAGGGGGCGCGGGGGGCTACACCTTC
TRBD2 | TRBJ2-1 | many | TRBV7-2 | CASSPMGGAYNEQFF | TGTGCCAGCAGCCCGATGGGGGGGGCCTACAATGAGCAGTTCTTC
TRBD2 | TRBJ2-1 | few | TRBV5-6 | CASSLFSGATNEQFF | TGTGCCAGCAGCTTGTTTAGCGGGGCCACCAATGAGCAGTTCTTC
- | TRBJ2-3 | - | TRBV20-1 | CSARDHRSPSRSTDTQYF | TGCAGTGCTAGAGACCATCGGAGTCCTAGCAGGAGCACAGATACGCAGTATTTT
TRBD2 | TRBJ2-1 | - | TRBV20-1 | CSAKTSGAYNEQFF | TGCAGTGCCAAAACTAGCGGTGCCTACAATGAGCAGTTCTTC
- | TRBJ2-7 | - | TRBV10-3 | CAIAGTAYEQYF | TGTGCCATTGCCGGGACGGCCTACGAGCAGTACTTC
- | TRBJ2-3 | - | TRBV7-3 | CASGWPMDTQYF | TGTGCCAGCGGCTGGCCCATGGATACGCAGTATTTT
- | TRBJ2-4 | - | TRBV4-1 | CASSQQDGNIQYF | TGCGCCAGCAGCCAACAGGACGGAAACATTCAGTACTTC
TRBD1 | TRBJ2-5 | few | TRBV5-1 | CASSLRTGGRETQYF | TGCGCCAGCAGCTTGCGAACAGGGGGTCGTGAGACCCAGTACTTC
TRBD1 | TRBJ1-3 | few | TRBV20-1 | CSAGAGGLSGNTIYF | TGCAGTGCGGGAGCAGGGGGGCTCTCTGGAAACACCATATATTTT
- | TRBJ1-1 | - | TRBV2 | CASSEYGGAFF | TGTGCCAGCAGTGAATATGGAGGAGCTTTCTTT
- | TRBJ2-1 | few | TRBV28 | CASRDVSYNEQFF | TGTGCCAGCCGGGACGTAAGCTACAATGAGCAGTTCTTC
TRBD2 | TRBJ2-5 | - | TRBV20-1 | CSANHLSGGQETQYF | TGCAGTGCTAACCACCTTAGCGGGGGTCAAGAGACCCAGTACTTC
- | TRBJ2-7 | few | TRBV6-1 | CASSESQSYEQYF | TGTGCCAGCAGTGAAAGTCAATCCTACGAGCAGTACTTC
- | TRBJ2-7 | - | TRBV4-3 | CASSQDLTARTDF | TGCGCCAGCAGCCAAGATCTAACGGCTCGGACGGACTTC
TRBD2 | TRBJ2-7 | - | TRBV12-3/TRBV12-4 | CTSSGLAAFYEQYF | TGTACCAGTAGTGGACTAGCGGCGTTCTACGAGCAGTACTTC
- | TRBJ2-1 | - | TRBV29-1 | CSAEGRKGTYNEQFF | TGCAGCGCCGAAGGACGGAAGGGGACTTACAATGAGCAGTTCTTC
TRBD1 | TRBJ2-7 | - | TRBV9 | CASSGSQGFYEQYF | TGTGCCAGCAGTGGTTCACAGGGGTTCTACGAGCAGTACTTC
- | TRBJ2-7 | - | TRBV28 | CASSPISPRGAYEQYF | TGTGCCAGCAGTCCAATCTCCCCGAGGGGGGCCTACGAGCAGTACTTC
- | TRBJ2-5 | - | TRBV29-1 | CSVEDLWETQYF | TGCAGCGTTGAAGATCTTTGGGAGACCCAGTACTTC
- | TRBJ2-1 | - | TRBV20-1 | CSGRLAYNEQFF | TGCAGTGGTAGACTCGCTTACAATGAGCAGTTCTTC
TRBD2 | TRBJ2-1 | - | TRBV4-1 | CASSQGAPSGGYEQFF | TGCGCCAGCAGCCAAGGGGCCCCTAGCGGTGGGTATGAGCAGTTCTTC
- | TRBJ1-1 | - | TRBV27 | CASTQSPGGNTEAFF | TGTGCCAGCACACAATCCCCGGGGGGGAACACTGAAGCTTTCTTT
- | TRBJ2-5 | few | TRBV29-1 | CSCGTATQETQYF | TGCAGCTGTGGGACGGCCACCCAAGAGACCCAGTACTTC
TRBD1 | TRBJ2-1 | few | TRBV7-2 | CASSPPGQGYNEQFF | TGTGCCAGCAGCCCACCGGGACAGGGTTACAATGAGCAGTTCTTC
- | TRBJ2-1 | - | TRBV12-3/TRBV12-4 | CASISGFRQGNEQFF | TGTGCCAGCATCTCCGGGTTCCGGCAAGGCAATGAGCAGTTCTTC
- | TRBJ2-5 | - | TRBV20-1 | CSARDLRGQTQYF | TGCAGTGCTAGAGATTTACGAGGCCAGACCCAGTACTTC
- | TRBJ1-1 | few | TRBV2 | CAPRTETPEAFF | TGTGCCCCTAGAACTGAGACACCTGAAGCTTTCTTT
- | TRBJ2-7 | - | TRBV2 | CASSDIGGGATQYF | TGTGCCAGCAGTGACATCGGCGGGGGCGCCACGCAGTACTTC
- | TRBJ2-1 | - | TRBV20-1 | CSARDPGRMNYNEQFF | TGCAGTGCTAGAGATCCGGGACGGATGAATTACAATGAGCAGTTCTTC
- | TRBJ2-1 | - | TRBV6-1 | CATQVQADIDEQFF | TGTGCCACCCAAGTCCAGGCGGACATCGATGAGCAGTTCTTC
TRBD1 | TRBJ1-2 | few | TRBV7-8 | CASSLNHRGGYGYTF | TGTGCCAGCAGCTTAAACCACAGGGGAGGCTATGGCTACACCTTC
- | TRBJ1-4 | few | TRBV27 | CASSSLRGGEKLFF | TGTGCCAGCAGTAGTCTCAGGGGTGGTGAAAAACTGTTTTTT
- | TRBJ2-5 | few | TRBV7-2 | CASSRPGARETQYF | TGTGCCAGCAGCCGCCCGGGGGCCAGGGAGACCCAGTACTTC
TRBD2 | TRBJ2-1 | - | TRBV6-6 | CASRPSGGQYNEQFF | TGTGCCAGCAGACCGAGCGGGGGGCAGTACAATGAGCAGTTCTTC
- | TRBJ2-5 | many | TRBV7-2 | CASSLRAGGQETQYF | TGTGCCAGCAGCCTAAGGGCAGGCGGCCAAGAGACCCAGTACTTC
TRBD1 | TRBJ2-4 | - | TRBV20-1 | CSARNTGQRNIQYF | TGCAGTGCTAGAAACACGGGACAGAGGAACATTCAGTACTTC
- | TRBJ1-2 | - | TRBV20-1 | CSARDEGGYGYTF | TGCAGTGCTAGAGATGAAGGGGGCTATGGCTACACCTTC
TRBD1 | TRBJ1-2 | - | TRBV15 | CATSRGSTGDYGYTF | TGTGCCACCAGCAGAGGATCGACAGGGGACTATGGCTACACCTTC
- | TRBJ2-7 | few | TRBV28 | CASSIGGYEQYF | TGTGCCAGCAGCATCGGTGGGTACGAGCAGTACTTC
- | TRBJ2-6 | few | TRBV19 | CASIEGPLVPGANVLTF | TGTGCCAGTATCGAGGGACCCTTGGTCCCTGGGGCCAACGTCCTGACTTTC
- | TRBJ2-7 | few | TRBV24-1 | CATSPGDLSSYEQYF | TGTGCCACTTCACCTGGGGACCTGAGCTCCTACGAGCAGTACTTC
- | TRBJ2-5 | - | TRBV3-1 | CASSLWAKGPGETQYF | TGTGCCAGCAGCCTCTGGGCCAAGGGGCCAGGAGAGACCCAGTACTTC
TRBD2 | TRBJ2-5 | few | TRBV7-6 | CASSFASGSGETQYF | TGTGCCAGCAGCTTTGCTAGCGGGAGCGGGGAGACCCAGTACTTC
TRBD2 | TRBJ2-2 | few | TRBV6-1 | CASGLTSVVGELFF | TGTGCCAGCGGTCTGACTAGCGTAGTCGGGGAGCTGTTTTTT